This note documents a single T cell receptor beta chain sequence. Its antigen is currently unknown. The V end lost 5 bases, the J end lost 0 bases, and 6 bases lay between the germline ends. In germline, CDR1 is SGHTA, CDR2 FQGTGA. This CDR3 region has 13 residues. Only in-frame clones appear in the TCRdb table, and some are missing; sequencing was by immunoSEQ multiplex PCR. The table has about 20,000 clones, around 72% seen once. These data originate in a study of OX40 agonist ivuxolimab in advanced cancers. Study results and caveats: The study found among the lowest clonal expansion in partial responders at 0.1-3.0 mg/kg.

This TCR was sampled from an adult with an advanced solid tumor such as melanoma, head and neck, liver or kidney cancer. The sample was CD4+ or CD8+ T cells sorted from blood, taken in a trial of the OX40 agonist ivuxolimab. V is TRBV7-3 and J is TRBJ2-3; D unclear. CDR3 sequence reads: CASSPMSTDTQYF. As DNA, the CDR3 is TGTGCCAGCAGCCCCATGAGCACAGATACGCAGTATTTT.